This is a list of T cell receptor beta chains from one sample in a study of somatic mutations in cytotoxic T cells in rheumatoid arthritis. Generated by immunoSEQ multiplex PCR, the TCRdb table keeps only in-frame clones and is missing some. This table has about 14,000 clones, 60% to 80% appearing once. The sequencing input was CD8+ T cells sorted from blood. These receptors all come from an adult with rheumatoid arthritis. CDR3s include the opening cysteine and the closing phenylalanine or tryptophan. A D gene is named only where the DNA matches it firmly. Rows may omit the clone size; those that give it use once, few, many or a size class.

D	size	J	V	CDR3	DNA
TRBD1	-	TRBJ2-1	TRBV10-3	CAISETQGASYNEQFF	TGTGCCATCAGTGAGACACAGGGGGCTTCCTACAATGAGCAGTTCTTC
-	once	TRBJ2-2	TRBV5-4	CASSPYFQGVGTGELFF	TGTGCCAGCAGCCCTTACTTCCAGGGAGTAGGCACCGGGGAGCTGTTTTTT
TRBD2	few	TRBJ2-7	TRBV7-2	CASSPIAGTYEQYF	TGTGCCAGCAGCCCCATAGCGGGGACCTACGAGCAGTACTTC
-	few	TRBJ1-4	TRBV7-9	CASSLVTTNEKLFF	TGTGCCAGCAGCTTAGTTACAACTAATGAAAAACTGTTTTTT
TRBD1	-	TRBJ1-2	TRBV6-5	CASKAGTGGYGYTF	TGTGCCAGCAAGGCCGGGACAGGGGGCTATGGCTACACCTTC
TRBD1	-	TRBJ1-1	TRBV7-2	CASSQGGGSTEAFF	TGTGCCAGCAGCCAGGGGGGGGGATCCACTGAAGCTTTCTTT
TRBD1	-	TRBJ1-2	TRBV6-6	CASSYTDRGGLYGYTF	TGTGCCAGCAGTTATACGGACAGGGGGGGACTCTATGGCTACACCTTC
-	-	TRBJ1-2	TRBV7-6	CASSPSTDPNYGYTF	TGTGCCAGCAGCCCGTCGACAGATCCTAACTATGGCTACACCTTC
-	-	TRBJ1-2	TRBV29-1	CSVDGGANYGYTF	TGCAGCGTTGATGGGGGGGCGAACTATGGCTACACCTTC
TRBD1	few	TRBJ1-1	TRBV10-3	CAISDRGRGGTEAFF	TGTGCCATCAGTGACAGGGGGCGAGGAGGCACTGAAGCTTTCTTT
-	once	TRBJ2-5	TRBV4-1	CASTSYPDGGPEETQYF	TGCGCCAGCACCTCATATCCCGACGGGGGTCCGGAAGAGACCCAGTACTTC
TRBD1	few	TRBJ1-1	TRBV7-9	CASSLLGQGFEAFF	TGTGCCAGCAGCTTGTTGGGACAGGGGTTTGAAGCTTTCTTT
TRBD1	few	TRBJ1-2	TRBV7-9	CASSSARQGVSYGYTF	TGTGCCAGCAGCTCAGCGAGACAGGGGGTTTCTTATGGCTACACCTTC
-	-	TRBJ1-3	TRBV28	CASGGAGYTIYF	TGTGCCTCTGGGGGGGCCGGGTACACCATATATTTT
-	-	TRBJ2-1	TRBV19	CASSIGRVWLF	TGTGCCAGTAGTATAGGGCGGGTGTGGCTCTTC
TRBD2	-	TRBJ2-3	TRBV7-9	CASSQPGGGTDTQYF	TGTGCCAGCAGCCAACCGGGGGGTGGCACAGATACGCAGTATTTT
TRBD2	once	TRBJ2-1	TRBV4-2	CASSPRGGGADEQFF	TGTGCCAGCAGCCCCCGCGGCGGGGGGGCCGATGAGCAGTTCTTC
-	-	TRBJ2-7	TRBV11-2	CASSFSYEQYF	TGTGCCAGCAGCTTTAGTTACGAGCAGTACTTC
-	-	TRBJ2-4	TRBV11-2	CASSSQEVAKNIQYF	TGTGCCAGCAGTTCCCAGGAGGTAGCTAAAAACATTCAGTACTTC
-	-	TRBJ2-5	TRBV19	CASSIYGEETQYF	TGTGCCAGTAGTATTTATGGAGAAGAGACCCAGTACTTC
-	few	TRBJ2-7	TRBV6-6	CASSYSYVYEQYF	TGTGCCAGCAGTTACTCTTATGTCTACGAGCAGTACTTC
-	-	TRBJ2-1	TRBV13	CASTTPEGYNEQFF	TGTGCCAGCACCACCCCGGAGGGATACAATGAGCAGTTCTTC
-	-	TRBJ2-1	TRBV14	CASSHSTSYNEQFF	TGTGCCAGCAGCCACTCAACTAGTTACAATGAGCAGTTCTTC
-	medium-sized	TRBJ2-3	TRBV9	CASSPSSKSSTDTQYF	TGTGCCAGCAGCCCCAGCAGTAAGAGCAGCACAGATACGCAGTATTTT
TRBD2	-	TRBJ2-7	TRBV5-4	CASSFQGGGSYEQYF	TGTGCCAGCAGCTTTCAGGGCGGGGGGTCCTACGAGCAGTACTTC
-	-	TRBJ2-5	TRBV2	CASSGQNQETQYF	TGTGCCAGCAGTGGACAGAACCAAGAGACCCAGTACTTC
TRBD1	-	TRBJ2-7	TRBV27	CASGQGYEQYF	TGTGCCAGCGGACAGGGTTACGAGCAGTACTTC
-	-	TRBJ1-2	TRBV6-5	CASSSEGHGYTF	TGTGCCAGCAGTTCCGAGGGGCACGGCTACACCTTC
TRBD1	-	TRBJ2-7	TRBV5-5	CASSRDRVYEQYF	TGTGCCAGCAGCCGCGACAGGGTCTACGAGCAGTACTTC
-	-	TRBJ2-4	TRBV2	CASSEGQGWDIQYF	TGTGCCAGCAGTGAAGGCCAGGGATGGGACATTCAGTACTTC
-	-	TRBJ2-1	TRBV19	CASSRGAGGGEQFF	TGTGCCAGTAGTAGGGGGGCAGGTGGCGGCGAGCAGTTCTTC
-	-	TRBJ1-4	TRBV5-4	CASSLGPVATNEKLFF	TGTGCCAGCAGCTTGGGCCCAGTTGCAACTAATGAAAAACTGTTTTTT
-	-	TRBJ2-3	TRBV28	CASSPDRLPDTQYF	TGTGCCAGCAGCCCTGACAGGCTCCCAGATACGCAGTATTTT
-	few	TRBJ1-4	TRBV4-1	CASSPIDRRDEKLFF	TGCGCCAGCAGCCCCATTGACAGAAGAGATGAAAAACTGTTTTTT
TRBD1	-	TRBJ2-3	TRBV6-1	CASSEARTGEVTDTQYF	TGTGCCAGCAGTGAAGCGCGGACAGGAGAAGTCACAGATACGCAGTATTTT
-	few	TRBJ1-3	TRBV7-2	CASSLAAIDSGNTIYF	TGTGCCAGCAGCTTAGCAGCGATAGACTCTGGAAACACCATATATTTT
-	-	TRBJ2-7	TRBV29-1	CSVEGTVPYEQYF	TGCAGCGTTGAAGGGACAGTCCCCTACGAGCAGTACTTC
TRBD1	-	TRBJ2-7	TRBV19	CASSLAQGANEQYF	TGTGCCAGTAGTTTAGCACAGGGGGCAAACGAGCAGTACTTC
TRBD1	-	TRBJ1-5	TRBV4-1	CASSPRDSSNQPQHF	TGCGCCAGCAGCCCCCGGGACAGTAGCAATCAGCCCCAGCATTTT
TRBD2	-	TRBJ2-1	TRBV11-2	CASSLASGGSNEQFF	TGTGCCAGCAGCTTAGCTAGCGGGGGGTCCAATGAGCAGTTCTTC
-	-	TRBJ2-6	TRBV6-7	CASSYFPDSGANVLTF	TGTGCCAGCAGTTACTTCCCTGACTCTGGGGCCAACGTCCTGACTTTC
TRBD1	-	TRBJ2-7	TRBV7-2	CASSLVGQPYEQYF	TGTGCCAGCAGCTTAGTGGGACAGCCCTACGAGCAGTACTTC
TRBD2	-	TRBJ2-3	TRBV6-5	CASAARGSTDTQYF	TGTGCCAGCGCCGCGCGGGGGAGCACAGATACGCAGTATTTT
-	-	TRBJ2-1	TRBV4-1	CASSQLDRNEQFF	TGCGCCAGCAGCCAACTAGATCGGAATGAGCAGTTCTTC
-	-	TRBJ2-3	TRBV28	CASSLRDTWGTDTQYF	TGTGCCAGCAGTTTAAGGGACACCTGGGGGACAGATACGCAGTATTTT
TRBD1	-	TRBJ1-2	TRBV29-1	CSVTLSPGTGGEYYGYTF	TGCAGCGTCACTCTTTCCCCCGGGACAGGGGGCGAGTACTATGGCTACACCTTC
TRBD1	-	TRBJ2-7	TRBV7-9	CASSSDRGYEQYF	TGTGCCAGCAGCTCAGACAGGGGCTACGAGCAGTACTTC
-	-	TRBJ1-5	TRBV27	CASSLVGQMIQPQHF	TGTGCCAGCAGTTTAGTCGGACAAATGATTCAGCCCCAGCATTTT
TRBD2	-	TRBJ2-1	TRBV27	CASRFSGGPNEQFF	TGTGCCAGCAGATTTAGCGGGGGGCCTAATGAGCAGTTCTTC
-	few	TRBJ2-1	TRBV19	CASSMGGSYNEQFF	TGTGCCAGTAGTATGGGAGGCTCCTACAATGAGCAGTTCTTC
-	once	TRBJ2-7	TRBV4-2	CASSQGDMSSYEQYF	TGTGCCAGCAGCCAGGGCGACATGAGCTCCTACGAGCAGTACTTC
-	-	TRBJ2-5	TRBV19	CASSITVEETQYF	TGTGCCAGTAGTATAACCGTAGAAGAGACCCAGTACTTC
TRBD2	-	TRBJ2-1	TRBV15	CATSRDRGGFFLEQFF	TGTGCCACCAGCAGAGATCGGGGGGGGTTTTTTTTGGAGCAGTTCTTC
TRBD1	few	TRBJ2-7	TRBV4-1	CASSPRTGGYEQYF	TGCGCCAGCAGCCCGCGGACAGGGGGCTACGAGCAGTACTTC
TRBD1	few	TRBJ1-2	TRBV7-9	CASSPTGAGNGYTF	TGTGCCAGCAGCCCAACAGGGGCGGGAAATGGCTACACCTTC
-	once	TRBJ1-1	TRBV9	CASSPGAGSEAFF	TGTGCCAGCAGCCCGGGGGCAGGGTCTGAAGCTTTCTTT
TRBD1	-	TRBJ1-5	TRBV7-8	CASSPGTGNPTNQPQHF	TGTGCCAGCAGCCCAGGGACAGGGAACCCGACTAATCAGCCCCAGCATTTT
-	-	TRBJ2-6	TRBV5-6	CASSFTGTPDSGANVLTF	TGTGCCAGCAGCTTTACCGGGACGCCCGACTCTGGGGCCAACGTCCTGACTTTC
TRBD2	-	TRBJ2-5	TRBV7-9	CASSGTSGVEETQYF	TGTGCCAGCAGCGGGACTAGCGGGGTAGAAGAGACCCAGTACTTC
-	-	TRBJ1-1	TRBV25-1	CASSSVDSPEAFF	TGTGCCAGCAGTTCAGTCGACAGCCCTGAAGCTTTCTTT